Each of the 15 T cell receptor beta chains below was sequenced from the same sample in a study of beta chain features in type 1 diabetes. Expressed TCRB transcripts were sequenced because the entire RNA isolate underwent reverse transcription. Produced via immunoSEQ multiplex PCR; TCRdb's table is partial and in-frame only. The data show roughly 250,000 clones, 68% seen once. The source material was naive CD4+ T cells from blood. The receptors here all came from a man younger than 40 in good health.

DNA for the CDR3: TGTGCCTGGAGGCGGCGGGGGGGCTTGACAGATACGCAGTATTTT. It specifies CAWRRRGGLTDTQYF. The rearrangement uses TRBV30 and TRBJ2-3; 9 nucleotides agree with TRBD2. CDR1 and CDR2 from the germline V gene are GTSNPN and SVGIG (reference sequence). V lost 3 bases, J lost 3 bases, and 7 bases stayed unmatched. The CDR3 runs to 15 residues.

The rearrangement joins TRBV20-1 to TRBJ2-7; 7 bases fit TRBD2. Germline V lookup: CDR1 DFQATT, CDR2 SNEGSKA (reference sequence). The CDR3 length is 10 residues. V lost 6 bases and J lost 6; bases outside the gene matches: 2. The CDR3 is CSAGLVEQYF. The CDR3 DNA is TGCAGTGCAGGACTAGTCGAGCAGTACTTC.

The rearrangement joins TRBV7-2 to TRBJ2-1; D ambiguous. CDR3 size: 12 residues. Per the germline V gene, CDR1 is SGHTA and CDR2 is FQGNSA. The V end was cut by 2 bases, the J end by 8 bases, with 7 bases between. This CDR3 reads CASSLQVDEQFF. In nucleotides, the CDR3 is TGTGCCAGCAGCTTACAGGTCGATGAGCAGTTCTTC.

The DNA for the CDR3 is TGTGCCAGCAGTCCACTTAGGGATCCTACAGATACGCAGTATTTT. This translates into CASSPLRDPTDTQYF. The chain couples TRBV6-5 to TRBJ2-3; D gene unclear. The germline V gene encodes CDR1 MNHEY and CDR2 SVGAGI. This CDR3 spans 15 amino acids. V lost 5 bases and J lost 3, with 15 bases in between.

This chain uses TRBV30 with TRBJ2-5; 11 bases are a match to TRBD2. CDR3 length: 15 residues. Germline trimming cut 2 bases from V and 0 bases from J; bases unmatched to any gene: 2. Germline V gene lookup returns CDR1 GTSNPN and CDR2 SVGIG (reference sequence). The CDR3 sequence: CAWSRGLADQETQYF. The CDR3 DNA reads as TGTGCCTGGAGTAGGGGACTAGCGGACCAAGAGACCCAGTACTTC.

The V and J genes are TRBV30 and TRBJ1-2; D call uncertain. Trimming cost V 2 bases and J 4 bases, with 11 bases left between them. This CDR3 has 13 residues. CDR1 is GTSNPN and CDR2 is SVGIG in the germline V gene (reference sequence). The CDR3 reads CAWSPPAGYGYTF. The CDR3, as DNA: TGTGCCTGGAGTCCCCCAGCAGGCTATGGCTACACCTTC.

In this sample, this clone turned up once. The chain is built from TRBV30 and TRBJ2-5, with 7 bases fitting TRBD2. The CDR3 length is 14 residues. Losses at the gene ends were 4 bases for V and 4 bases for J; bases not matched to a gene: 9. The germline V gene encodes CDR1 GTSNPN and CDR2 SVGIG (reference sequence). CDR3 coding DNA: TGTGCCTGGACTTCTGGGAGGGGCGCAGAGACCCAGTACTTC. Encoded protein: CAWTSGRGAETQYF.

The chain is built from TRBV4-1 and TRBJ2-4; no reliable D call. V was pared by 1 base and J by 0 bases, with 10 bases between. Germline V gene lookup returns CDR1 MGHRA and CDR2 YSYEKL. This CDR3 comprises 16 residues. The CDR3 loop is CASSQGTDQAKNIQYF. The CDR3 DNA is TGCGCCAGCAGCCAAGGAACAGACCAAGCCAAAAACATTCAGTACTTC.

The CDR3 region has the DNA TGTGCCAGCAGTTACTCGAATCTAGGAGGGCTCTCTGAAGCTTTCTTT. It is translated as CASSYSNLGGLSEAFF. The rearrangement joins TRBV6-5 to TRBJ1-1; D is unresolved. This CDR3 comprises 16 residues. With 0 bases removed from V and 6 bases from J, the gap between germline ends came to 17 bases. CDR1 MNHEY and CDR2 SVGAGI come from the germline V gene.

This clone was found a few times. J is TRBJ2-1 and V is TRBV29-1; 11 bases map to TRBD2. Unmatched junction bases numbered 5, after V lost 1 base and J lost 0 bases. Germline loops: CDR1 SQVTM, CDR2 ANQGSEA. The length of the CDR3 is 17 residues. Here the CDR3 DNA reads TGCAGCGTTGAAGTTCTGACTAGCGGGAACTCCTACAATGAGCAGTTCTTC. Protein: CSVEVLTSGNSYNEQFF.

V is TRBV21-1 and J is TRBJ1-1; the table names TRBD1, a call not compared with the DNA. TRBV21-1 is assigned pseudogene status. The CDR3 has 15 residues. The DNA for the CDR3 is TGTGCCAGCAGCATCCGGGACAGGGTATTCACTGAAGCTTTCTTT. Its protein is CASSIRDRVFTEAFF.

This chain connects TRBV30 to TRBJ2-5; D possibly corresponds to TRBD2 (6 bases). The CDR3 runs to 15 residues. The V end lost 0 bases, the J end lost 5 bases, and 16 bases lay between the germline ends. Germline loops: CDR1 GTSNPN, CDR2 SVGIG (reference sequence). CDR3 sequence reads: CAWSVPAQRGETQYF. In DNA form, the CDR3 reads TGTGCCTGGAGTGTACCGGCCCAACGGGGGGAGACCCAGTACTTC.

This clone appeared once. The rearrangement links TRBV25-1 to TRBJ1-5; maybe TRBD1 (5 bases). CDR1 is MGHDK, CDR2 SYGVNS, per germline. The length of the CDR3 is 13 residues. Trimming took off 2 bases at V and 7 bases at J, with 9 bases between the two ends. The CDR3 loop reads CASSEGDYQPQHF. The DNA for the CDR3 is TGTGCCAGCAGTGAAGGGGACTACCAGCCCCAGCATTTT.

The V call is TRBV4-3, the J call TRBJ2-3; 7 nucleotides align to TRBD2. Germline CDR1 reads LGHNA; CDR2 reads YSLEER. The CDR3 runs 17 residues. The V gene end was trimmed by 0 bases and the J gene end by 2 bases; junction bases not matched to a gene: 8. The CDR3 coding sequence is TGCGCCAGCAGCCAAGATTTTGTGGGAGGGCCCACAGATACGCAGTATTTT. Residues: CASSQDFVGGPTDTQYF.

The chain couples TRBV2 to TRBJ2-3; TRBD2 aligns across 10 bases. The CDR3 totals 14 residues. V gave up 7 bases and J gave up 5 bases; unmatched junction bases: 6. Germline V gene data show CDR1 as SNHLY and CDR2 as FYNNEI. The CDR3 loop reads CASNLAGGRDTQYF. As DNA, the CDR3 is TGTGCCAGCAATTTAGCGGGAGGAAGAGATACGCAGTATTTT.